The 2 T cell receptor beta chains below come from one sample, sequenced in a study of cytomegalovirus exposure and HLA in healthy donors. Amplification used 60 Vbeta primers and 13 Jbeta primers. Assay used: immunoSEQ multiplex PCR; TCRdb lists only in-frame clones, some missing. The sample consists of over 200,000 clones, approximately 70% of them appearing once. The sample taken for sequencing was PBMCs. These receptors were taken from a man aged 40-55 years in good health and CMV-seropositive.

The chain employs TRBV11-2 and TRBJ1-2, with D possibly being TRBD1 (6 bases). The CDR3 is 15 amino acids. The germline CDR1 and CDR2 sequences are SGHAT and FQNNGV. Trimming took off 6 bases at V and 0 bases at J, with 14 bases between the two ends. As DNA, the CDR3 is TGTGCCAGCAGGGCAGTGGGGACATCTAACTATGGCTACACCTTC. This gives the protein CASRAVGTSNYGYTF.

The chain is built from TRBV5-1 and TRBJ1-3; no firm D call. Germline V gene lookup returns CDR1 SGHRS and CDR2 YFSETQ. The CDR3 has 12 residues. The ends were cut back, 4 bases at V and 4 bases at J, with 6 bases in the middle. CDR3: CASSPRGNTIYF. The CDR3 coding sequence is TGCGCCAGCAGCCCCCGGGGAAACACCATATATTTT.